These 10 T cell receptor beta chains originate from one sample sequenced in a study of CD49a tissue-resident CD8 T cells in human skin. The method was immunoSEQ multiplex PCR; TCRdb's version includes in-frame clones alone and lacks a portion of them. This repertoire includes 44 clones. The sequencing sample was made of CD103+ CD49a- CD8+ T cells sorted from skin dermis. The source is a human donor in good health.

V is TRBV9 and J is TRBJ2-2, with 7 positions matching TRBD1. The CDR3 extends over 16 amino acids. Germline assignment: CDR1 SGDLS and CDR2 YYNGEE. Germline trimming cut 0 bases from V and 4 bases from J; bases unmatched to any gene: 6. The CDR3 region has the DNA TGTGCCAGCAGCGTAGGGACAGGCATATTCACCGGGGAGCTGTTTTTT. This gives the protein CASSVGTGIFTGELFF.

The J gene is TRBJ2-1, the V gene TRBV28; 13 bases map to TRBD2. CDR1 is MDHEN, CDR2 SYDVKM, per germline. The J segment lost 5 bases and the V segment lost 5 bases, leaving 3 bases of the junction unmatched. The CDR3 extends over 15 amino acids. Written as DNA, the CDR3 is TGTGCCAGCAGTCTACTAGCGGGGGGGAACAATGAGCAGTTCTTC. This encodes CASSLLAGGNNEQFF.

The rearrangement links TRBV21-1 to TRBJ1-5. TRBV21-1 is given as a pseudogene. This CDR3 spans 17 amino acids. The CDR3 here is CASRKCVATLAHQPQHF. The CDR3 coding sequence is TGTGCCAGCAGAAAATGCGTAGCTACATTGGCTCATCAGCCCCAGCATTTT.

This CDR3 is CASGYLVLQGKTYGYTF. CDR3 nucleotide sequence: TGTGCTAGTGGTTACCTAGTTCTGCAGGGAAAGACCTATGGCTACACCTTC. This chain links TRBV12-5 with TRBJ1-2; weak D call: TRBD1 (5 bases). This CDR3 spans 17 amino acids. Trimming took off 4 bases at V and 4 bases at J, with 22 bases between the two ends. CDR1 and CDR2 from the germline V gene are LGHNT and FRNRAP.

This clone has just one count. The genes are TRBV7-9 and TRBJ2-4; tentative D call: TRBD2 (6 bases). V was cut by 5 bases and J by 0 bases, with 14 bases left in between. CDR1 is SEHNR and CDR2 is FQNEAQ in the germline V gene (reference sequence). The CDR3 is 16 amino acids. CDR3 nucleotide sequence: TGTGCCAGCAGCGTCGCGGGGATGGGAGCCAAAAACATTCAGTACTTC. This sequence encodes CASSVAGMGAKNIQYF.

This clone was seen once. This chain connects TRBV4-1 to TRBJ2-5, with TRBD2 matching 11 bases. Per the germline V gene, CDR1 is MGHRA and CDR2 is YSYEKL. The V and J ends lost 4 bases and 5 bases, in that order; junction bases with no gene match: 12. This CDR3 comprises 17 residues. The CDR3 DNA sequence: TGCGCCAGCAGCCGCCGGGGGACTAGCGGTCCTGAGGAGACCCAGTACTTC. Translated: CASSRRGTSGPEETQYF.

The V gene is TRBV6-4, the J gene TRBJ2-6; D might be TRBD2 (6 bases). Between the trimmed V and J ends, which lost 3 bases and 0 bases, there was a span of 6 bases. Germline CDR1 is MRHNA and CDR2 is SNTAGT. This CDR3 has 15 amino acids. CDR3 nucleotides: TGTGCCAGCAGTGAGGGACTCTCTGGGGCCAACGTCCTGACTTTC. The encoded protein is CASSEGLSGANVLTF.

Only a few counts were recorded for this clone. CDR3 nucleotide sequence: TGCGCCAGCAGCCAAGAAGGCCTAGCGGGAGGGGCGGTTGAGCAGTTCTTC. Translation: CASSQEGLAGGAVEQFF. V usage is TRBV4-3 and J usage is TRBJ2-1, with TRBD2 matching over 12 bases. Looked up from germline, CDR1 is LGHNA and CDR2 is YSLEER. The V segment lost 0 bases and the J segment 9 bases; nucleotides outside the gene matches: 9. This CDR3 contains 17 residues.

The CDR3, as DNA: TGCGCCAGCAGTCCCGGGACAGGACTCGAAGAGACCCAGTACTTC. It specifies CASSPGTGLEETQYF. The chain carries TRBV4-1 and TRBJ2-5; TRBD1 agrees at 8 bases. V lost 6 bases to trimming and J lost 3 bases; unmatched junction nucleotides: 9. This CDR3 is 15 amino acids long. Germline CDR1 reads MGHRA; CDR2 reads YSYEKL.

The V gene is TRBV7-8, the J gene TRBJ1-2; D gene ambiguous. Trimming cost V 5 bases and J 4 bases, with 23 bases left between them. This CDR3 has 17 residues. CDR1 is SGHVS and CDR2 is FQNEAQ in the germline V gene. The CDR3 DNA reads as TGTGCCAGCAGCGTATTGCGGTTTACCCGAAAGATCTATGGCTACACCTTC. Translating gives CASSVLRFTRKIYGYTF.